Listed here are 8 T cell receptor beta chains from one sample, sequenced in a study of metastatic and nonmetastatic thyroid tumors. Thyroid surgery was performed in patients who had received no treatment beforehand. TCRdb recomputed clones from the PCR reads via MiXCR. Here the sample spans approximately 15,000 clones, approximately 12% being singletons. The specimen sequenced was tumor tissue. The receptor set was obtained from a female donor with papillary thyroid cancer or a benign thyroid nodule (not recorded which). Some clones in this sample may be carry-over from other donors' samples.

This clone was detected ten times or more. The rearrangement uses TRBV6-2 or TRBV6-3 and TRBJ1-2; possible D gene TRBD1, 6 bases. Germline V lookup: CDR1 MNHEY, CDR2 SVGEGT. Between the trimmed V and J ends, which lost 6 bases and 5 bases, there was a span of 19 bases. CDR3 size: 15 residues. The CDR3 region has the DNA TGTGCCAGCAGACAATACAGGGCAAATCAGTATGGCTACACCTTC. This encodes CASRQYRANQYGYTF.

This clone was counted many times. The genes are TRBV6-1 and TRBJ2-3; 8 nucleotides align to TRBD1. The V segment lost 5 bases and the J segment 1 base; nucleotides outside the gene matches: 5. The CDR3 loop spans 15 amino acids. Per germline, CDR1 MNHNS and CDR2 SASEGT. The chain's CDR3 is CASSSGQGGTDTQYF. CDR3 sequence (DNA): TGTGCCAGCAGTTCCGGACAGGGTGGCACAGATACGCAGTATTTT.

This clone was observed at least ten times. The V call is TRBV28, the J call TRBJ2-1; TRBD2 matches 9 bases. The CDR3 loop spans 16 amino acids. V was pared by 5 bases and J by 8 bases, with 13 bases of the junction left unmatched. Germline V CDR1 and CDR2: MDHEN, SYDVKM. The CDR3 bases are TGTGCCAGCAGTGCCCTTTTAGCGGGGGCGCCCGATGAGCAGTTCTTC. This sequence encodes CASSALLAGAPDEQFF.

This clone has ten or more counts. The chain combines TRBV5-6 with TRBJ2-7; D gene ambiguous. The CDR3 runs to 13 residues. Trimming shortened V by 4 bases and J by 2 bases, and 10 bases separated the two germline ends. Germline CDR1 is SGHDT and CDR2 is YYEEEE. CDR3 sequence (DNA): TGTGCCAGCAGCAAGACCTCCACCTACGAGCAGTACTTC. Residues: CASSKTSTYEQYF.

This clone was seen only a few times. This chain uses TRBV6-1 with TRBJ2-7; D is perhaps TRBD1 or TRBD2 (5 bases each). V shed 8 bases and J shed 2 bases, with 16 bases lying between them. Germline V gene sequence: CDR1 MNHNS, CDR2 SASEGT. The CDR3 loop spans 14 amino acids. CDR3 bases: TGTGCCAGCGTTAAGGGGACCCCACCCTACGAGCAGTACTTC. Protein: CASVKGTPPYEQYF.

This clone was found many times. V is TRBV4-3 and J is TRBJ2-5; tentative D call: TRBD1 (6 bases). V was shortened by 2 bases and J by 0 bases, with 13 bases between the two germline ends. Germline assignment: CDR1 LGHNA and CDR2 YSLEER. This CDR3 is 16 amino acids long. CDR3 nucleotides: TGCGCCAGCAGCCAACAGACAGGACACCACCAAGAGACCCAGTACTTC. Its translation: CASSQQTGHHQETQYF.

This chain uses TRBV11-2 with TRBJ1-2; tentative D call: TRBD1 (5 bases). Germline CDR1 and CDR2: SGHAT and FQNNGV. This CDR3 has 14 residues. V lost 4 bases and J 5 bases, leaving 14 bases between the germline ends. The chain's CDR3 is CASSSGTEGYGYTF. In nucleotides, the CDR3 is TGTGCCAGCAGCTCGGGGACGGAGGGGTATGGCTACACCTTC.

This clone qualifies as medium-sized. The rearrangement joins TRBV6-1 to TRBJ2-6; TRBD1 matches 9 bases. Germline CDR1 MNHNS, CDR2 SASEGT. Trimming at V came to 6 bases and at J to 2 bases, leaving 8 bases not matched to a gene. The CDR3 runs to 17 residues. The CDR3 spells CASRKGQGGTGANVLTF. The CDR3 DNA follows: TGTGCCAGCAGAAAGGGACAGGGTGGGACTGGGGCCAACGTCCTGACTTTC.